The 20 T cell receptor beta chains given below trace back to one sample, sequenced in a study of regulatory T cells in long-lasting Graves disease. Through Arm-PCR of CDR3 regions and iRepertoire HTBI primers, TCR beta libraries were built. In TCRdb, the multiplex PCR reads were re-called with MiXCR into one record per CDR3 protein. The table shows 360,000 or so distinct CDR3 sequences, with roughly 20% occurring only once. Time point here: persistent/refractory GD, antithyroid drugs over 5 years with positive TRAb. Isolated PBMC RNA provided the starting material for the TCR library. The sample in question was peripheral blood mononuclear cells (PBMCs), obtained when the disease was refractory, from a patient treated with antithyroid drugs. These receptors all stem from a woman aged 40 to 50 with Graves disease.

At least ten counts were recorded for this clonotype. V is TRBV28 and J is TRBJ2-4, with 8 bases matching TRBD1. Germline assignment: CDR1 MDHEN and CDR2 SYDVKM. There are 18 residues in the CDR3. The trim removed 4 bases at V and 0 bases at J, leaving 11 bases unmatched. CDR3 residues: CASSSNGDRLIAKNIQYF. DNA for the CDR3: TGTGCCAGCAGTTCGAACGGGGACAGGTTAATAGCCAAAAACATTCAGTACTTC.

This clonotype showed up just a few times. The CDR3 loop reads CASSAVGLPQETQYF. CDR3 DNA: TGTGCCAGCAGCGCAGTGGGACTACCACAAGAGACCCAGTACTTC. The chain combines TRBV9 with TRBJ2-5; TRBD2 matches at 7 bases. Trimming took 3 bases from V and 2 from J; bases not matched to a gene: 7. This CDR3 has 15 amino acids. The germline V gene has CDR1 SGDLS and CDR2 YYNGEE. The whole variable domain, filled in from reference TRBV9 and TRBJ2-5, reads DSGVTQTPKHLITATGQRVTLRCSPRSGDLSVYWYQQSLDQGLQFLIQYYNGEERAKGNILERFSAQQFPDLHSELNLSSLELGDSALYFCASSAVGLPQETQYFGPGTRLLVL.

This sequence joins TRBV6-1 and TRBJ2-6; the D gene is possibly TRBD1 (5 bases). The length of the CDR3 is 16 residues. Trimming pared 6 bases from V and 4 bases from J, leaving 16 bases between. Per the germline V gene, CDR1 is MNHNS and CDR2 is SASEGT. The CDR3 reads CASRGRGGAGANVLTF. CDR3 DNA sequence: TGTGCCAGCAGGGGCCGCGGTGGGGCAGGGGCCAACGTCCTGACTTTC.

This clonotype was found many times. The chain joins TRBV27 to TRBJ2-6, with D perhaps matching TRBD1 or TRBD2 (5 bases each). The V end lost 9 bases, the J end lost 4 bases, and 16 bases lay between the germline ends. CDR3 length: 15 residues. Per the germline V gene, CDR1 is MNHEY and CDR2 is SMNVEV (reference sequence). The CDR3 spells CASRDRSSGANVLTF. As DNA, the CDR3 is TGTGCCAGTAGGGACCGCAGCTCAGGGGCCAACGTCCTGACTTTC. Filled out from reference TRBV27 and TRBJ2-6, the complete variable domain reads EAQVTQNPRYLITVTGKKLTVTCSQNMNHEYMSWYRQDPGLGLRQIYYSMNVEVTDKGDVPEGYKVSRKEKRNFPLILESPSPNQTSLYFCASRDRSSGANVLTFGAGSRLTVL.

The CDR3 loop reads CASSEAPRRGTEAFF. CDR3 nucleotides: TGTGCCAGCAGTGAAGCGCCCCGGCGGGGAACTGAAGCTTTCTTT. The chain links TRBV6-4 to TRBJ1-1; no clear D. CDR3 length: 15 residues. In germline, CDR1 is MRHNA, CDR2 SNTAGT. V shed 3 bases and J shed 5 bases, with 16 bases lying between them.

As for this clonotype: This may come from a read error, since a much larger clone is one base off. The gene calls are TRBV2 and TRBJ1-1, with D hard to call. The V end lost 6 bases, the J end lost 5 bases, and 16 bases lay between the germline ends. The CDR3 is 14 residues long. The germline V gene has CDR1 SNHLY and CDR2 FYNNEI. This CDR3 is CASSRERAVTEAFF. DNA of the CDR3: TGTGCCAGCAGCAGAGAGAGGGCAGTAACTGAAGCTTTCTTT.

The sample holds many counts of this clonotype. The rearrangement uses TRBV29-1 and TRBJ1-4; possibly TRBD1 for D (5 bases). With 4 bases removed from V and 6 bases from J, the gap between germline ends came to 15 bases. This CDR3 has 14 residues. Germline assignment: CDR1 SQVTM and CDR2 ANQGSEA. This CDR3 is CSVGVRGKDEKLFF. For the CDR3, the DNA is TGCAGCGTTGGGGTCCGGGGGAAGGATGAAAAACTGTTTTTT. The whole variable domain, filled in from reference TRBV29-1 and TRBJ1-4, reads SAVISQKPSRDICQRGTSLTIQCQVDSQVTMMFWYRQQPGQSLTLIATANQGSEATYESGFVIDKFPISRPNLTFSTLTVSNMSPEDSSIYLCSVGVRGKDEKLFFGSGTQLSVL.

This clonotype came up many times. The rearrangement links TRBV29-1 to TRBJ1-1, with D possibly being TRBD1 (6 bases). Germline values: CDR1 SQVTM, CDR2 ANQGSEA. The V and J ends lost 4 bases and 5 bases respectively, with 14 bases between them. The CDR3 runs 13 residues. DNA for the CDR3: TGCAGCGTTGTGAGACAGGAGGGGACTGAAGCTTTCTTT. It encodes CSVVRQEGTEAFF.

Only one count was recorded for this clonotype. V gene TRBV7-9 combines with J gene TRBJ2-7; 11 bases fit TRBD2. From germline, CDR1 is SEHNR and CDR2 FQNEAQ (reference sequence). The CDR3 is 16 residues long. V lost 1 base to trimming and J lost 6 bases; unmatched junction nucleotides: 8. The CDR3 spells CASSLGFCLAGGEQYF. CDR3 nucleotide sequence: TGTGCCAGCAGCTTAGGGTTTTGTCTAGCGGGAGGCGAGCAGTACTTC.

In this sample, this clonotype turned up many times. The chain has TRBV6-5 and TRBJ2-5; no firm D call. The germline CDR1 and CDR2 sequences are MNHEY and SVGAGI. The CDR3 loop spans 13 amino acids. V was cut by 2 bases and J by 5 bases, with 9 bases left in between. The DNA of the CDR3 is TGTGCCAGCAGTTACAGGGCAGTGGAGACCCAGTACTTC. Its protein product is CASSYRAVETQYF.

This clonotype was observed a handful of times. This may be a read error, as it is one base from a much larger clone. The rearrangement uses TRBV2 and TRBJ1-4; tentative D call: TRBD1 (5 bases). The CDR3 has 15 amino acids. CDR1 is SNHLY, CDR2 FYNNEI, per germline. The V end was cut by 6 bases, the J end by 2 bases, with 13 bases between. DNA of the CDR3: TGTGCCAGCAGAGACGGGCCAGGGACTAATGAAAAACTGTTTTTT. Its translation: CASRDGPGTNEKLFF.

There are many counts of this clonotype. The V gene is TRBV6-1, the J gene TRBJ2-5; D gene uncertain. This CDR3 spans 12 amino acids. The germline V gene has CDR1 MNHNS and CDR2 SASEGT. V lost 8 bases, J lost 5 bases, and 12 bases lay in between. The CDR3 nucleotides are TGTGCCAGCGGCCAGGCAGAGGAGACCCAGTACTTC. This gives the protein CASGQAEETQYF.

The chain combines TRBV20-1 with TRBJ1-1, with D tentatively TRBD1 (5 bases). V lost 0 bases and J lost 3, with 20 bases in between. The CDR3 extends over 17 amino acids. The germline CDR1 and CDR2 sequences are DFQATT and SNEGSKA (reference sequence). The CDR3 loop is CSARDYIGRGRYTEAFF. In nucleotides, the CDR3 is TGCAGTGCTAGAGATTATATAGGAAGGGGCAGGTACACTGAAGCTTTCTTT.

The V and J genes are TRBV3-1 and TRBJ2-7; 8 positions match TRBD2. The J segment lost 6 bases and the V segment lost 4 bases, leaving 11 bases of the junction unmatched. The germline V gene encodes CDR1 LGHDT and CDR2 YNNKEL (reference sequence). This CDR3 comprises 15 residues. CDR3 nucleotides: TGTGCCAGCAGCCTTGCAACTAGCGGAGGTGGCGAGCAGTACTTC. This encodes CASSLATSGGGEQYF.

This clonotype was counted at least ten times. The chain links TRBV15 to TRBJ2-7; tentative D call: TRBD1 (6 bases). Trimming left V 5 bases short and J 1 base short, with 27 bases between. Germline V lookup: CDR1 LNHNV, CDR2 YYDKDF (reference sequence). CDR3 size: 19 residues. CDR3 DNA sequence: TGTGCCACCAGCCCCCCTTCACTTTCAGGGGCCTCGGGTTCCTACGAGCAGTACTTC. Residues: CATSPPSLSGASGSYEQYF. The variable domain in full, completed from reference TRBV15 and TRBJ2-7, reads DAMVIQNPRYQVTQFGKPVTLSCSQTLNHNVMYWYQQKSSQAPKLLFHYYDKDFNNEADTPDNFQSRRPNTSFCFLDIRSPGLGDTAMYLCATSPPSLSGASGSYEQYFGPGTRLTVT.

In DNA form, the CDR3 reads TGTGCCAGCAGTTACTACGCAGACAATCAGCCCCAGCATTTT. Residues: CASSYYADNQPQHF. The rearrangement links TRBV6-5 to TRBJ1-5; no definite D call. The CDR3 loop spans 14 amino acids. Per germline, CDR1 MNHEY and CDR2 SVGAGI. With 1 base removed from V and 3 bases from J, the gap between germline ends came to 7 bases.

The genes are TRBV28 and TRBJ1-5, with D possibly TRBD1 on 5 matching bases. V lost 7 bases to trimming and J lost 5 bases, with 36 bases between them. CDR1 is MDHEN and CDR2 is SYDVKM in the germline V gene. There are 21 residues in the CDR3. The CDR3 region is CASIPPPTTGAHPEGHQPQHF. In DNA form, the CDR3 reads TGTGCCAGCATCCCTCCTCCCACCACCGGGGCCCACCCCGAAGGTCATCAGCCCCAGCATTTT.

A word on this clonotype: Germline is not matched at one junction end, which may reflect a read error. The chain combines TRBV20-1 with TRBJ1-1, with D possibly TRBD1 on 6 matching bases. Germline lookup yields CDR1 DFQATT and CDR2 SNEGSKA (reference sequence). The CDR3 contains 12 residues. CDR3 in DNA: TGCAGTGCCCTCCCGGGGGCCTCTGAAGCTTCCTTT. It is translated as CSALPGASEASF.

In this sample, this clonotype turned up many times. The chain employs TRBV10-3 and TRBJ1-1; TRBD1 might be the D (6 bases). CDR1 is ENHRY and CDR2 is SYGVKD in the germline V gene. V shed 10 bases and J shed 5 bases, with 14 bases lying between them. The CDR3 spans 12 residues. In DNA form, the CDR3 reads TGTGCCAGCAACAGGGATGGGACTGAAGCTTTCTTT. Amino acid sequence: CASNRDGTEAFF.

A word on this clonotype: This sequence may be a read error, since a much larger clone differs from it by one base. This sequence joins TRBV10-3 and TRBJ1-5; 8 bases line up with TRBD1. Trimming removed 3 bases from V and 14 bases from J; junction bases left unmatched: 9. CDR3 size: 13 residues. CDR1 ENHRY and CDR2 SYGVKD come from the germline V gene. CDR3 DNA: TGTGCCATCAGTGAAACAGGGGGATCGTCCAAGCATTTT. Its protein is CAISETGGSSKHF.